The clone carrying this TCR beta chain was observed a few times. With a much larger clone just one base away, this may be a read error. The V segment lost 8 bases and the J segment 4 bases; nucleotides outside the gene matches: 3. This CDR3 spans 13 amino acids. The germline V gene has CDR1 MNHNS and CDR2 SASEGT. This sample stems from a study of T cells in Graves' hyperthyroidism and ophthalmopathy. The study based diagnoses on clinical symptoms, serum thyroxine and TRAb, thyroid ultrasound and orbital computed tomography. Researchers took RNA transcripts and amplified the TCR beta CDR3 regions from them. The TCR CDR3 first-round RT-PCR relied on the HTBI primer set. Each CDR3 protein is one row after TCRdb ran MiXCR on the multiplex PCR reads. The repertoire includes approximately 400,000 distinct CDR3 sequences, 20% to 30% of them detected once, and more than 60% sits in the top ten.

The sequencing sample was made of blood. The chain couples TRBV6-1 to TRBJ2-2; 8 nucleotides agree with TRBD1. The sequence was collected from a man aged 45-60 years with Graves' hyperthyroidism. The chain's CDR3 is CASEDRVTGELFF. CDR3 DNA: TGTGCCAGCGAGGACAGGGTCACCGGGGAGCTGTTTTTT.